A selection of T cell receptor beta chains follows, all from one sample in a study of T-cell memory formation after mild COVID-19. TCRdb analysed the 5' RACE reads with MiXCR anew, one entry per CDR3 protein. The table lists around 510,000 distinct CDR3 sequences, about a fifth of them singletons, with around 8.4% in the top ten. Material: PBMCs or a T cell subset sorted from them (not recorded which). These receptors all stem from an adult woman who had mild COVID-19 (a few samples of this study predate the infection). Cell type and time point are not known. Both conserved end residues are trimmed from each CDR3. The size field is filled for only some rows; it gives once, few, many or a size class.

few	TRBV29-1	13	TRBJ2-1	SVEVDSGYYNEQF
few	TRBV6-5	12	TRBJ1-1	ASSLTDRGTEAF
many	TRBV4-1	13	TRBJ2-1	ASSHTQGPYNEQF
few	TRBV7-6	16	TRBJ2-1	ASSLGLMTSSSYNEQF
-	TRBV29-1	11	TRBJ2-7	SVGQARVGEQY
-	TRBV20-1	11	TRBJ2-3	SAREGIRDTQY
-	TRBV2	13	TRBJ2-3	ASSLGDSTTDTQY
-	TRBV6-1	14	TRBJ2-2	ASSRGTGLNTGELF
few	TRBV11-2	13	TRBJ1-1	ASSLKTGSSTEAF
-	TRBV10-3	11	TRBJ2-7	AIRQGLGYEQY
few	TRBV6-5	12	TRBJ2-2	ARGYISYTGELF
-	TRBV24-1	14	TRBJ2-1	ATSDSGTGGRNEQF
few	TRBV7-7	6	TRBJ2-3	AVSRQY
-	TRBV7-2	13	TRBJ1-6	ASRPTRQYNSPLH
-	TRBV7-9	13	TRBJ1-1	ASSPDVGWNTEAF
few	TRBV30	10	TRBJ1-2	AWSTFTAGYT
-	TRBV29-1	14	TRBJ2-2	SVEDGDYLRAGELF
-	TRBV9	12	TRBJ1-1	ASSVAVMNTEAF
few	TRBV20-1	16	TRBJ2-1	SASVLAGGPNSYNEQF
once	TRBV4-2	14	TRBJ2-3	ASSPLGQQVTDTQY
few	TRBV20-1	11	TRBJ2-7	SARSGLAYEQY
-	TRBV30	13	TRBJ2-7	AWSALQGRSDEQY
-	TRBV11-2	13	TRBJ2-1	ASSLLQGTYNEQF
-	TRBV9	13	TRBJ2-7	ASSASAASVYEQY
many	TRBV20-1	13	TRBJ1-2	SAREVGGRGNGYT
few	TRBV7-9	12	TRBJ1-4	ASSYRGSNEKLF
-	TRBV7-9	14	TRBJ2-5	ASSEGLAGSQETQY
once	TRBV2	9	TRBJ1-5	ASRERGDQH
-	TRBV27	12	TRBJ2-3	ASSLSGGVDTQY
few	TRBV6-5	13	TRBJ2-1	ASRRGQGYWDEQF
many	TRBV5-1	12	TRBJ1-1	ASSPRTGNTEAF
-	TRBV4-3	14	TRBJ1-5	ASSQDRGGPYPAQH
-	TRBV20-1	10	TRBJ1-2	SARDLNYGYT
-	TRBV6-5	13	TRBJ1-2	ASSYSGRDYYGYT
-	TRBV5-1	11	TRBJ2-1	ATQGPPLYEQF
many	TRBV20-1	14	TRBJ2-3	SARDHQRAYTDTQY
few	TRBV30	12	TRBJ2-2	AWRISGGARELF
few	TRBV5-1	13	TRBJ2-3	ASSLFDRAADTQY
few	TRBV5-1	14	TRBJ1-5	ASSLEPDYSNQPQH
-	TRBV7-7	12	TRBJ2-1	ASSLAEYSDEQF
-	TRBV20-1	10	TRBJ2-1	SARELYEEQF